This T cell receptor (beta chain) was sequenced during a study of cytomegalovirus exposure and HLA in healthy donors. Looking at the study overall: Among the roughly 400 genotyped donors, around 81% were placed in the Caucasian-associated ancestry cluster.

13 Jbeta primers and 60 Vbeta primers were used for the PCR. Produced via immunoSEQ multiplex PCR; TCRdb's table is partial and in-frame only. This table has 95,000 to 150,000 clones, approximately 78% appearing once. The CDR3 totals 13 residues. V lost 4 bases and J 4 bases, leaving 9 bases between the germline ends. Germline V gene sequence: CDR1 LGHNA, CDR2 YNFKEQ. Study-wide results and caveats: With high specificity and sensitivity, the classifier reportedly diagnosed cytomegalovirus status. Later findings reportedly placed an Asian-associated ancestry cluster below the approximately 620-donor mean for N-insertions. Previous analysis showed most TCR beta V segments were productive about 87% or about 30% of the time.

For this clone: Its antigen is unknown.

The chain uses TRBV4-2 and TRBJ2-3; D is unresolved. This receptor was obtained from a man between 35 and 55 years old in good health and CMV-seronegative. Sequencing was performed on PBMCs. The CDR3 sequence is CASSLFGPDTQYF. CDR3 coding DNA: TGTGCCAGCAGCCTTTTCGGTCCAGATACGCAGTATTTT.